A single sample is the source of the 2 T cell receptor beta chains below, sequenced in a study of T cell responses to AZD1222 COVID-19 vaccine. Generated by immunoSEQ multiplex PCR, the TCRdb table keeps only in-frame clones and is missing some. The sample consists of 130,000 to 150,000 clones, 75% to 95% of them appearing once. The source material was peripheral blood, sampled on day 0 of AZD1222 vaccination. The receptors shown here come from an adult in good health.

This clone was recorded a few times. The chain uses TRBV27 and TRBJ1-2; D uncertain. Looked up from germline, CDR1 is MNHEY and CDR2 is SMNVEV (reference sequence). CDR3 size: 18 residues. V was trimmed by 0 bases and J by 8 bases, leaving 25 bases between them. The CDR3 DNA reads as TGTGCCAGCAGTTTATCGTTCCCTAGCCGATCCCCAAATTCGGGCTACACCTTC. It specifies CASSLSFPSRSPNSGYTF.

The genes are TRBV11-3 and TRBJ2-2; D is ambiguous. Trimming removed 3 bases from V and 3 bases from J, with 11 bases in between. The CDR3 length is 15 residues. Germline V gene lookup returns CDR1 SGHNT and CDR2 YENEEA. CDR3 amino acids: CASSFVGPDTGELFF. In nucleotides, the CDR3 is TGTGCCAGCAGCTTCGTAGGGCCCGACACCGGGGAGCTGTTTTTT. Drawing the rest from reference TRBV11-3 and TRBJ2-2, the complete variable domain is EAGVVQSPRYKIIEKKQPVAFWCNPISGHNTLYWYLQNLGQGPELLIRYENEEAVDDSQLPKDRFSAERLKGVDSTLKIQPAELGDSAVYLCASSFVGPDTGELFFGEGSRLTVL.